This T cell receptor beta chain was obtained from a study of blood T cell repertoires in COVID-19. One Seattle source followed patients from active infection through their disease course. Source study methods: By means of reference gene primer amplification, nucleated cell counts were estimated. Produced via immunoSEQ multiplex PCR; TCRdb's table is partial and in-frame only. V and J calls and clone size are copied from that table; D and trimming were computed from the DNA. The table records hundreds of thousands of clones, roughly 90% of them present only once. The sample taken for sequencing was peripheral blood. The receptor comes from a woman in her 30s with COVID-19, enrolled during active disease.

The CDR3 region is CASSQDQRGDTQYF. CDR3 nucleotides: TGCGCCAGCAGCCAAGATCAGAGAGGGGATACGCAGTATTTT. V is TRBV4-1 and J is TRBJ2-3; a possible D gene is TRBD2 (5 bases). This CDR3 contains 14 residues. Germline-derived CDR1 and CDR2 are MGHRA and YSYEKL. V was pared by 0 bases and J by 6 bases, with 10 bases between.